This TCR beta chain was recorded in a study of monozygotic twins with inflammatory bowel disease. TCRdb re-called the 5' RACE reads and catalogs CDR3 proteins one per entry, DNA excluded. The sample holds some 200,000 distinct CDR3 sequences. Looked up from germline, CDR1 is SEHNR and CDR2 is FQNEAQ (reference sequence). There are 16 residues in the CDR3. The chain couples TRBV7-9 to TRBJ2-3; lacking DNA, the TRBD1 call made by TCRdb goes unchecked. This TCR came from a human donor with ulcerative colitis or Crohn's disease, or a healthy co-twin of an affected twin (not recorded which). What was sequenced was blood. The CDR3 is CASSLGPGSSTDTQYF.